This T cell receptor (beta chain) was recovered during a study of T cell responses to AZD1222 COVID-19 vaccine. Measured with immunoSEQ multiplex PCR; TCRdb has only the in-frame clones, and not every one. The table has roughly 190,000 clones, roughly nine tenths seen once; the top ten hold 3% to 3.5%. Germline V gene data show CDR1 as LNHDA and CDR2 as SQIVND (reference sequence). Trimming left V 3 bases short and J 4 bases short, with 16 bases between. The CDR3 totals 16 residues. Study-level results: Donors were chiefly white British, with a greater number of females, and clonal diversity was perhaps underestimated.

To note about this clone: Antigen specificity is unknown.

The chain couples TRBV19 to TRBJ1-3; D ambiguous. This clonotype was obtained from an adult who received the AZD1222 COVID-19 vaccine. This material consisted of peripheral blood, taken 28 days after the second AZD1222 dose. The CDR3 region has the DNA TGTGCCAGTAGTATGGCAGGACTCCTCGCAGGAAACACCATATATTTT. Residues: CASSMAGLLAGNTIYF.